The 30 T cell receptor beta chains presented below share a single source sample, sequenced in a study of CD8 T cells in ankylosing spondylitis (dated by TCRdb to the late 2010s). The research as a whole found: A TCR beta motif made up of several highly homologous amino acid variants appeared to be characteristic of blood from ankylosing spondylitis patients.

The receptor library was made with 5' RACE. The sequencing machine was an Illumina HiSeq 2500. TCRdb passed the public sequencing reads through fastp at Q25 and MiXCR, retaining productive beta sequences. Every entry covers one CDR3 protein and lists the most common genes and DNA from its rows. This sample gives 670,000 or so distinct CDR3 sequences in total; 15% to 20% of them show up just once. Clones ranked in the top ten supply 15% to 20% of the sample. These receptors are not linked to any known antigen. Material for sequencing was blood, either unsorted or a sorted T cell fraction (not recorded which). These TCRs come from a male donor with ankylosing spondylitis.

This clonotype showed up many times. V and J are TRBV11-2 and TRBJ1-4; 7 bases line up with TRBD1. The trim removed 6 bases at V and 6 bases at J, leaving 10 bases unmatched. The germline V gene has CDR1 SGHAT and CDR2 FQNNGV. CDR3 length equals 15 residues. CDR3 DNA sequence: TGTGCCAGCAGGAAGAGAGGGCAGGGGGATGAAAAACTGTTTTTT. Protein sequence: CASRKRGQGDEKLFF. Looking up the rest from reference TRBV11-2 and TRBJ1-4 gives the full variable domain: EAGVAQSPRYKIIEKRQSVAFWCNPISGHATLYWYQQILGQGPKLLIQFQNNGVVDDSQLPKDRFSAERLKGVDSTLKIQPAKLEDSAVYLCASRKRGQGDEKLFFGSGTQLSVL.

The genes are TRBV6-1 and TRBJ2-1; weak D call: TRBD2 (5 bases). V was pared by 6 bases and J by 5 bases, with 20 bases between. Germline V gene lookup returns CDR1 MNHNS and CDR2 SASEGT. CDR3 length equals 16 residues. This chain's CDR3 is CASSPHRPTGNNEQFF. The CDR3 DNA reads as TGTGCCAGCAGCCCACATCGTCCCACGGGGAACAATGAGCAGTTCTTC.

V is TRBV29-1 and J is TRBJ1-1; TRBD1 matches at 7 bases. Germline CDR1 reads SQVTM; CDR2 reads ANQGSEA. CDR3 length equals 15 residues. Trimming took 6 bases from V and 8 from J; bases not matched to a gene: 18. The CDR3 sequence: CSVLPGDLDRTEAFF. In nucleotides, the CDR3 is TGCAGCGTCTTACCCGGGGATTTGGACAGGACGGAAGCTTTCTTT.

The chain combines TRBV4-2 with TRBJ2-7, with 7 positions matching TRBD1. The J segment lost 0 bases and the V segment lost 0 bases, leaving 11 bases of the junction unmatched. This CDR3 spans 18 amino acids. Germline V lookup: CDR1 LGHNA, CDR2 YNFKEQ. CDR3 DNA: TGTGCCAGCAGCCAAGAATCTGTCGGACAGGTATACTCCTACGAGCAGTACTTC. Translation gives CASSQESVGQVYSYEQYF.

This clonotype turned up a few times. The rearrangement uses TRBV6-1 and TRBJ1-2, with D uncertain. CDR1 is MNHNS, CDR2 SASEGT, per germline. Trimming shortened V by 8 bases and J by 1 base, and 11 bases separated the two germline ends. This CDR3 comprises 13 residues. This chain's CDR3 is CASAQENNYGYTF. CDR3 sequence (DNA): TGTGCCAGCGCGCAGGAAAATAACTATGGCTACACCTTC.

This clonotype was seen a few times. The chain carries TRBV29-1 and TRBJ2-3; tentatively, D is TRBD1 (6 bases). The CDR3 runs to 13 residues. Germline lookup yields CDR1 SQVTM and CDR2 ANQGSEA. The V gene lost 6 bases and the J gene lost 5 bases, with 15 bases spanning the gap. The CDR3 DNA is TGCAGCGTCAGACAGGTGGTCTTAGATACGCAGTATTTT. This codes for CSVRQVVLDTQYF.

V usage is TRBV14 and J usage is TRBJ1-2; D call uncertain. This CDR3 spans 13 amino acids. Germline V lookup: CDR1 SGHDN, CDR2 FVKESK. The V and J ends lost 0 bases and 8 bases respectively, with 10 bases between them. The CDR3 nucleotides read TGTGCCAGCAGCCAAGAATACGCCGGGGGCTACACCTTC. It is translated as CASSQEYAGGYTF.

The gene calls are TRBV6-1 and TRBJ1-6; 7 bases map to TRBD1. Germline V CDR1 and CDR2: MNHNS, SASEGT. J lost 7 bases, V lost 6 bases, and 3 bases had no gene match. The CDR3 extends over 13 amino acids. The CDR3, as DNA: TGTGCCAGCAGCGGGACAGAAAATTCACCCCTCCACTTT. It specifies CASSGTENSPLHF.

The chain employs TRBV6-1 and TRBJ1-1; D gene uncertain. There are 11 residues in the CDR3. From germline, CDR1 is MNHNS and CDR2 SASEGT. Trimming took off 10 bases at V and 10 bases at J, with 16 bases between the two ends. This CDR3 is CATADRFAAFF. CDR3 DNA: TGTGCCACCGCGGACCGATTCGCAGCTTTCTTT.

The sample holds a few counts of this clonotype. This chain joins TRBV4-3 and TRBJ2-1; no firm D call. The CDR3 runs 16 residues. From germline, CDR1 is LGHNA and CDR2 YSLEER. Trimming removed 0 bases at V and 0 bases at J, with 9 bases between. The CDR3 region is CASSQDWPSSYNEQFF. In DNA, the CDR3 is TGCGCCAGCAGCCAAGATTGGCCGAGCTCCTACAATGAGCAGTTCTTC.

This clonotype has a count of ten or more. CDR3 residues: CASSPSGGYGYTF. In nucleotides, the CDR3 is TGCGCCAGCTCCCCCAGTGGGGGCTATGGCTACACCTTC. The chain combines TRBV4-1 with TRBJ1-2; TRBD1 might be the D (5 bases). This CDR3 region has 13 residues. CDR1 MGHRA and CDR2 YSYEKL come from the germline V gene. V was clipped by 8 bases and J by 4 bases, with 14 bases between them.

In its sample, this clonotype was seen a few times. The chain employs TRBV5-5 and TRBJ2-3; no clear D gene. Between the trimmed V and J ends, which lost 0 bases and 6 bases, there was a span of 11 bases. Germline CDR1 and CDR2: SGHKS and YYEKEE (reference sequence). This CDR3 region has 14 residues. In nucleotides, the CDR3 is TGTGCCAGCAGCTTGGCCGGCCCCCGGGATACGCAGTATTTT. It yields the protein CASSLAGPRDTQYF.

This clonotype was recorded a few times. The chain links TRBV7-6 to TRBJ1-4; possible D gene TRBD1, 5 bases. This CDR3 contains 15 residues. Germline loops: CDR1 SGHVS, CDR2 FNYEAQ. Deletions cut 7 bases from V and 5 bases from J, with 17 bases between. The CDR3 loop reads CASTELGRGNEKLFF. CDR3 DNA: TGTGCCAGCACCGAGCTGGGACGGGGCAATGAAAAACTGTTTTTT.

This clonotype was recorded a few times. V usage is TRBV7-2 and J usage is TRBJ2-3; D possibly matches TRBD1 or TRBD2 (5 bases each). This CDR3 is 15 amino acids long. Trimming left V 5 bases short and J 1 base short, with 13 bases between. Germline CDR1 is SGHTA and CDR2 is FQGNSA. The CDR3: CASSPTRGGTDTQYF. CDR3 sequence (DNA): TGTGCCAGCAGCCCGACCCGAGGGGGCACAGATACGCAGTATTTT. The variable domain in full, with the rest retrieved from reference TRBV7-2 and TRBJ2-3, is GAGVSQSPSNKVTEKGKDVELRCDPISGHTALYWYRQSLGQGLEFLIYFQGNSAPDKSGLPSDRFSAERTGGSVSTLTIQRTQQEDSAVYLCASSPTRGGTDTQYFGPGTRLTVL.

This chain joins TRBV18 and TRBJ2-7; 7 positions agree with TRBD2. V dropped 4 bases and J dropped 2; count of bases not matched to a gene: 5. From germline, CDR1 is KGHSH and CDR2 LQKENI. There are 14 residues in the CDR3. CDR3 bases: TGTGCCAGCTCACTAAGCGGGATTACCTACGAGCAGTACTTC. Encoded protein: CASSLSGITYEQYF.

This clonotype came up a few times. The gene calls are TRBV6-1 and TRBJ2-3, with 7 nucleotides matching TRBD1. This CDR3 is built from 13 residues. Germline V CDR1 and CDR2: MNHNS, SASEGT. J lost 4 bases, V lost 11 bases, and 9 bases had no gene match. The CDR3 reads CACRDSGADTQYF. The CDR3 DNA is TGTGCCTGCCGGGACAGTGGTGCAGATACGCAGTATTTT.

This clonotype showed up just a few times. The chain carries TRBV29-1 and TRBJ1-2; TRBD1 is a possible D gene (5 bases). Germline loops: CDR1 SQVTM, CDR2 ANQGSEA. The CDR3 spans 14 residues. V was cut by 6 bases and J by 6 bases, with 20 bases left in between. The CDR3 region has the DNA TGCAGCGTGGCCCAAGGGCTCCCACAGGATGGCTACACCTTC. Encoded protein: CSVAQGLPQDGYTF.

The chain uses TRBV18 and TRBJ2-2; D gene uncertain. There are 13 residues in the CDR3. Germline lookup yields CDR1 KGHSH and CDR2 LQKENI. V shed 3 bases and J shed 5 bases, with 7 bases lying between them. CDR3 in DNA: TGTGCCAGCTCACCTTCGGTAACCGGGGAGCTGTTTTTT. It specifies CASSPSVTGELFF.

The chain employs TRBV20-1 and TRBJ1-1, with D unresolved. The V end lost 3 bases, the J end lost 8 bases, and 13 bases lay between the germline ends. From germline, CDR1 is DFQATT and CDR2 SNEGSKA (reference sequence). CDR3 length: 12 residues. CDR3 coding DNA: TGCAGTGCTAGGTGGGGTGGGCAGGAAGCTTTCTTT. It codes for CSARWGGQEAFF.

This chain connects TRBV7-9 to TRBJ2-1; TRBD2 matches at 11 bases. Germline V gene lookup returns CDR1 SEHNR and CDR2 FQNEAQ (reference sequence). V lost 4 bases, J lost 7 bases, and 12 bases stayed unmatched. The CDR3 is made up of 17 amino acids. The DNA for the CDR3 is TGTGCCAGCAGCTCCACTAGCGGGAGTTTAAGTTGGAATGAGCAGTTCTTC. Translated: CASSSTSGSLSWNEQFF.

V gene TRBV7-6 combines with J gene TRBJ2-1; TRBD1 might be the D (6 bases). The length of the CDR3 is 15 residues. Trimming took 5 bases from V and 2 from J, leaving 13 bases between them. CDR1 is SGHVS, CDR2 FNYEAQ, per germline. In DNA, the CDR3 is TGTGCCAGCAGCCCCCTTCCAGGGGCCTACAATGAGCAGTTCTTC. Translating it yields CASSPLPGAYNEQFF.

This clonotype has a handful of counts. Written as DNA, the CDR3 is TGCAGTGCTCCGCGTGGGAGCCGGAACACTGAAGCTTTCTTT. Amino acid sequence: CSAPRGSRNTEAFF. This chain connects TRBV20-1 to TRBJ1-1; D uncertain. Trimming removed 5 bases at V and 1 base at J, with 14 bases between. Looked up from germline, CDR1 is DFQATT and CDR2 is SNEGSKA (reference sequence). The CDR3 covers 14 residues.

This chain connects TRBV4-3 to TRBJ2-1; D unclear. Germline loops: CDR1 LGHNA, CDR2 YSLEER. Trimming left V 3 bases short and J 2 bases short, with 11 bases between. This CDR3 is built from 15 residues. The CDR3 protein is CASSQALVAYNEQFF. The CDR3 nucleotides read TGCGCCAGCAGCCAGGCTTTAGTCGCCTACAATGAGCAGTTCTTC.

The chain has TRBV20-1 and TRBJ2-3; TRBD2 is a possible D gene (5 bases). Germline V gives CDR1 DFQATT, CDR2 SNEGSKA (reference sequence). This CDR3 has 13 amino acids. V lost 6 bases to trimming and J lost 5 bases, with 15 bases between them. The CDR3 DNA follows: TGCAGTGCCGTGACGGGGTCGGTAGATACGCAGTATTTT. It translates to CSAVTGSVDTQYF.

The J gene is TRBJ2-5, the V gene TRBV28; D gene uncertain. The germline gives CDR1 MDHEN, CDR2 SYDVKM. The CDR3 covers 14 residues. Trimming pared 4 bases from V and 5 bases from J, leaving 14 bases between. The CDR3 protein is CASSSPATLETQYF. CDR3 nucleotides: TGTGCCAGCAGTTCCCCAGCGACCCTGGAGACCCAGTACTTC.

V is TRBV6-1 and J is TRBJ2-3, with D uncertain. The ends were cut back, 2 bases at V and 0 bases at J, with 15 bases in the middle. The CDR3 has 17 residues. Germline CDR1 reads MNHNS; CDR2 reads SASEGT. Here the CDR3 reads CASSELSRKTSTDTQYF. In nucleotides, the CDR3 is TGTGCCAGCAGTGAACTAAGTCGCAAAACCAGCACAGATACGCAGTATTTT.

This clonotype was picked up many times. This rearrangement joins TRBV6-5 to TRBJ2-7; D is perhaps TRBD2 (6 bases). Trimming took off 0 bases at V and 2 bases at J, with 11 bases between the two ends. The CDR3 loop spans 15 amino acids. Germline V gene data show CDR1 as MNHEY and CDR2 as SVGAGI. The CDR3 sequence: CASSYSGGSAYEQYF. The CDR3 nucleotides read TGTGCCAGCAGTTACTCGGGGGGATCTGCCTACGAGCAGTACTTC.

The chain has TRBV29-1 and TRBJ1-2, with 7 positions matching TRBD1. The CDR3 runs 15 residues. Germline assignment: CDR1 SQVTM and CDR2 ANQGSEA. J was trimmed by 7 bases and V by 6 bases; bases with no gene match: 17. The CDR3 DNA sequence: TGCAGCGTGGCACCCTGGACAGGTCCAACAAGTGGCTACACCTTC. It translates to CSVAPWTGPTSGYTF.

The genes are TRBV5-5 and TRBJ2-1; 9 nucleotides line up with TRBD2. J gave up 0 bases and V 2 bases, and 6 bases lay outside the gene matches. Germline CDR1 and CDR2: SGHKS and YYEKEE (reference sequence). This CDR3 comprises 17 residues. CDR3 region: CASSLRTSASSYNEQFF. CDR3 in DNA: TGTGCCAGCAGCTTAAGGACTAGCGCGAGCTCCTACAATGAGCAGTTCTTC.

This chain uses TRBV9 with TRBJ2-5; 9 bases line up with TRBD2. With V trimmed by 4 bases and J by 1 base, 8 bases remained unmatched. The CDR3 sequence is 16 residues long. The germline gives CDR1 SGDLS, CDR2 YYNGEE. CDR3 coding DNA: TGTGCCAGCAGCCCCCCTAGCGGGACCCTCCAAGAGACCCAGTACTTC. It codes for CASSPPSGTLQETQYF.